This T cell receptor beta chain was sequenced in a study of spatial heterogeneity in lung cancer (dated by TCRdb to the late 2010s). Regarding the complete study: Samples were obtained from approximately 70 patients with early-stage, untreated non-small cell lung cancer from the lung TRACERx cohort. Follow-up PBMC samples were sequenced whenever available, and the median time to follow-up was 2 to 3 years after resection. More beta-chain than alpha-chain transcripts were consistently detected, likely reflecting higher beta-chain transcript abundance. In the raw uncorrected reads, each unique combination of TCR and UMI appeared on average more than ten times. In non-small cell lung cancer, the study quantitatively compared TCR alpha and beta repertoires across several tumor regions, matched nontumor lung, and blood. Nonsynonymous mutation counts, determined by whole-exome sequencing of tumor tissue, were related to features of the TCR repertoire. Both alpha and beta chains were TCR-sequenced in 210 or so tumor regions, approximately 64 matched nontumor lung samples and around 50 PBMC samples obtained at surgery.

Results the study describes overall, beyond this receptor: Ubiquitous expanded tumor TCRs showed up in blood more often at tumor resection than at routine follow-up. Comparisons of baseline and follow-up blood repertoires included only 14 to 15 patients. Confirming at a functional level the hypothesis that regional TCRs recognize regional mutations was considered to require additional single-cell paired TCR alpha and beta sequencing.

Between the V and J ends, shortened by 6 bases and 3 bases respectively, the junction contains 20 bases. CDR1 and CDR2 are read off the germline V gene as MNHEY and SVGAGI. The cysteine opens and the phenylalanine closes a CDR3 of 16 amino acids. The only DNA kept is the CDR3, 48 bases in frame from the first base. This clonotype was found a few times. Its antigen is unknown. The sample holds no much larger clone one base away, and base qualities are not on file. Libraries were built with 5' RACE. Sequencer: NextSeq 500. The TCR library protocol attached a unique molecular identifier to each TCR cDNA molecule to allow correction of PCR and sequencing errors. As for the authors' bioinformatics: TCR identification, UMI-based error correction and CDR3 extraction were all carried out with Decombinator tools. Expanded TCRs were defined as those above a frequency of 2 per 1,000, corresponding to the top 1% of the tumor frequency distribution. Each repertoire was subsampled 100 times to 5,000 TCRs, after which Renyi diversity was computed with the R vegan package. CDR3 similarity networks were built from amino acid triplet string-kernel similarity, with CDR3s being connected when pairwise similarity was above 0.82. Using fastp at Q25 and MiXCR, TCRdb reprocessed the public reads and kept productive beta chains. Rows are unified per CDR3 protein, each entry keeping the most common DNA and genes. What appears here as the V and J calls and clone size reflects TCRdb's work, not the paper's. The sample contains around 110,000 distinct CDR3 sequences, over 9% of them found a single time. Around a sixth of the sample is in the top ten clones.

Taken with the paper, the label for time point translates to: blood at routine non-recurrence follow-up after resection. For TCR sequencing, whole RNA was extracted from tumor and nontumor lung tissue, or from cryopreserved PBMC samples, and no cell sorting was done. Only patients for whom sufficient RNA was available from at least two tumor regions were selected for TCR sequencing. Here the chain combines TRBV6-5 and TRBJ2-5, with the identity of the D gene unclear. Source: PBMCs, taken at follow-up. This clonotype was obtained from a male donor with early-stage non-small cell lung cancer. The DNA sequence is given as TGTGCCAGCAGGAAGTTTTCTGGATTTCTAAAAGAGACCCAGTACTTC. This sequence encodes CASRKFSGFLKETQYF.